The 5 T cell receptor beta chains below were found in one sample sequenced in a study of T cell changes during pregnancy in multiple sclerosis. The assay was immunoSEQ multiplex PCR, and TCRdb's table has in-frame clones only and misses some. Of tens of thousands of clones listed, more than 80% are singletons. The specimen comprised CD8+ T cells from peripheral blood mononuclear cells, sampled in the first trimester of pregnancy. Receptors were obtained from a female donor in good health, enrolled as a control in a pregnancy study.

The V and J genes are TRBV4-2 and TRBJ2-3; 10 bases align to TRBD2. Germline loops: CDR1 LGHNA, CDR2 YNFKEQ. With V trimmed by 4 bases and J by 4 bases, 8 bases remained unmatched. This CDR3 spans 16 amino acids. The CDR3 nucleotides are TGTGCCAGCAGCCCCCTAGCGGGGGAAGCACCAGATACGCAGTATTTT. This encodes CASSPLAGEAPDTQYF.

The CDR3 sequence is CASSGTNTDTQYF. The CDR3 bases are TGTGCCAGCAGTGGGACTAACACAGATACGCAGTATTTT. The chain carries TRBV6-4 and TRBJ2-3; weak D call: TRBD2 (6 bases). CDR1 is MRHNA and CDR2 is SNTAGT in the germline V gene. The CDR3 runs to 13 residues. V was clipped by 4 bases and J by 2 bases, with 7 bases between them.

The DNA for the CDR3 is TGCGCCAGCAGCCCCGAAACAGGGTTCTACGAGCAGTACTTC. Residues: CASSPETGFYEQYF. V usage is TRBV5-1 and J usage is TRBJ2-5; D possibly corresponds to TRBD1 (6 bases). With the DNA end fitting TRBJ2-7 better, the J assignment may be wrong. The CDR3 spans 14 residues. The germline V gene encodes CDR1 SGHRS and CDR2 YFSETQ.

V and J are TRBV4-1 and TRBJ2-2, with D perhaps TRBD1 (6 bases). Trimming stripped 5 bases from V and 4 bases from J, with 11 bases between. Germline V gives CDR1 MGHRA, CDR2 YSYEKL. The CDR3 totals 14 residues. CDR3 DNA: TGCGCCAGCAGCTACAGGGACGTCACCGGGGAGCTGTTTTTT. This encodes CASSYRDVTGELFF.

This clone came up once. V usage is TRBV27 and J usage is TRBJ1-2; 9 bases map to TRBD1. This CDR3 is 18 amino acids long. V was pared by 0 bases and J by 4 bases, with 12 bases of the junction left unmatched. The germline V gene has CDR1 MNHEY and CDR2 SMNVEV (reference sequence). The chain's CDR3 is CASSLSGGNRGLGYGYTF. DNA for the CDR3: TGTGCCAGCAGTTTATCGGGGGGTAACAGGGGGCTCGGCTATGGCTACACCTTC.